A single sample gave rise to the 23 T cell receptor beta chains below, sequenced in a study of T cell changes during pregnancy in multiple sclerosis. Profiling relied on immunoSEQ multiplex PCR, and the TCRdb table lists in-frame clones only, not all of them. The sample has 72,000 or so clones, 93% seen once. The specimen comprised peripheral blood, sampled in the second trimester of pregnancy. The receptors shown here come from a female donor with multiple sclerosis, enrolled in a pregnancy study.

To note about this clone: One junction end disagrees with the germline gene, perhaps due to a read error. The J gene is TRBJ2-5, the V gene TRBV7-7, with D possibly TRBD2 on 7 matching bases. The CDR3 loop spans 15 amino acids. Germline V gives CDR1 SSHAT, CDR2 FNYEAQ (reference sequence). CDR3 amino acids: CASSAQGGAQETQYF. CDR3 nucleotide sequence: TGTGCTAGCAGCGCCCAAGGGGGGGCTCAAGAGACCCAGTACTTC.

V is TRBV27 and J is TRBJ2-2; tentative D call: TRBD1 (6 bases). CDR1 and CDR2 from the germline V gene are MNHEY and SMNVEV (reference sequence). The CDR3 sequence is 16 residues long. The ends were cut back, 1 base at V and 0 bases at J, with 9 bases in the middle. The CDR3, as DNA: TGTGCCAGCAGTTTATTAGGGGGTGCGAACACCGGGGAGCTGTTTTTT. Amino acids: CASSLLGGANTGELFF.

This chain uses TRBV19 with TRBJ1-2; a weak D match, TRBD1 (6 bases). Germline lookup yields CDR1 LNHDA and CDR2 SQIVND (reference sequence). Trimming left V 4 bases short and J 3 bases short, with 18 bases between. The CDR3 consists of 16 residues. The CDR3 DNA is TGTGCCAGTAGTAAGGACCGACAGGCCGAGGACTATGGCTACACCTTC. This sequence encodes CASSKDRQAEDYGYTF.

CDR3 nucleotide sequence: TGTGCCTGGAGTAAGGGACAGGGAGGTGAAAAACTGTTTTTT. This gives the protein CAWSKGQGGEKLFF. V and J are TRBV30 and TRBJ1-4; the match to TRBD1 covers 9 bases. The V and J ends lost 2 bases and 7 bases, in that order; junction bases with no gene match: 5. CDR1 GTSNPN and CDR2 SVGIG come from the germline V gene (reference sequence). The CDR3 loop spans 14 amino acids.

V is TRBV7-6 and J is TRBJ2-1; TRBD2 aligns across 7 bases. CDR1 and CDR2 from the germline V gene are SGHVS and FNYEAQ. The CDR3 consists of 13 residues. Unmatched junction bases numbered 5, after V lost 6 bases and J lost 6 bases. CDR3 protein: CASRRGGGNEQFF. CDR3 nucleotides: TGTGCCAGCAGAAGAGGCGGGGGCAATGAGCAGTTCTTC. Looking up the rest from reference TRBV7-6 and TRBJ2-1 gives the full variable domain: GAGVSQSPRYKVTKRGQDVALRCDPISGHVSLYWYRQALGQGPEFLTYFNYEAQQDKSGLPNDRFSAERPEGSISTLTIQRTEQRDSAMYRCASRRGGGNEQFFGPGTRLTVL.

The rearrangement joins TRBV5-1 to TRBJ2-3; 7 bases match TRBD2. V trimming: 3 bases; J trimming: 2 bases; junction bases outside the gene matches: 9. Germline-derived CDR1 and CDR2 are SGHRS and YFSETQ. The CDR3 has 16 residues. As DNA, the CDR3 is TGCGCCAGCAGCTCCTTTGCGCGGGGGTACACAGATACGCAGTATTTT. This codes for CASSSFARGYTDTQYF.

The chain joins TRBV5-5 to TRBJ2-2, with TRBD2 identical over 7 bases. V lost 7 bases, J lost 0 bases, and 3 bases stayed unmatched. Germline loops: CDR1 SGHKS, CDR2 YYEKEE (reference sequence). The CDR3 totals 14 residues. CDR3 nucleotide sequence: TGTGCCAGCCGGGACTACGCGAACACCGGGGAGCTGTTTTTT. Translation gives CASRDYANTGELFF.

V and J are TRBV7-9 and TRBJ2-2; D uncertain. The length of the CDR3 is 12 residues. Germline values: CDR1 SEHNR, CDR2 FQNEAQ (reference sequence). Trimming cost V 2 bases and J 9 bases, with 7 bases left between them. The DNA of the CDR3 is TGTGCCAGCAGCTTATTATCCCGGGAGCTGTTTTTT. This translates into CASSLLSRELFF. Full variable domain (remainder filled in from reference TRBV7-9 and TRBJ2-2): DTGVSQNPRHKITKRGQNVTFRCDPISEHNRLYWYRQTLGQGPEFLTYFQNEAQLEKSRLLSDRFSAERPKGSFSTLEIQRTEQGDSAMYLCASSLLSRELFFGEGSRLTVL.

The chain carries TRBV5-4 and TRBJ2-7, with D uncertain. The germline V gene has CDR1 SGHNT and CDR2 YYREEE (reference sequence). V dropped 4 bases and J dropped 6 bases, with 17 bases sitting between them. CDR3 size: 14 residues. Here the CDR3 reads CASSPSLGPIEQYF. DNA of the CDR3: TGTGCCAGCAGCCCCTCACTGGGCCCCATCGAGCAGTACTTC.

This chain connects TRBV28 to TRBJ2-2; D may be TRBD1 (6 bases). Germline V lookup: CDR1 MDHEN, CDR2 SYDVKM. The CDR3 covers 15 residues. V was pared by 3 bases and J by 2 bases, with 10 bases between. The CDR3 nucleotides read TGTGCCAGCAGTTTTTACAGGGAAAACACCGGGGAGCTGTTTTTT. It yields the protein CASSFYRENTGELFF. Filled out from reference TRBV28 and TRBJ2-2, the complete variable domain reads DVKVTQSSRYLVKRTGEKVFLECVQDMDHENMFWYRQDPGLGLRLIYFSYDVKMKEKGDIPEGYSVSREKKERFSLILESASTNQTSMYLCASSFYRENTGELFFGEGSRLTVL.

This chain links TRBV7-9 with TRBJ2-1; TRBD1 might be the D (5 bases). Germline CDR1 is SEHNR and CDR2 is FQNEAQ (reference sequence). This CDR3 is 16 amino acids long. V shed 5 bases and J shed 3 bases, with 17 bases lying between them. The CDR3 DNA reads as TGTGCCAGCAGCCTAATAGGTACAGGCGGCTACAATGAGCAGTTCTTC. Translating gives CASSLIGTGGYNEQFF.

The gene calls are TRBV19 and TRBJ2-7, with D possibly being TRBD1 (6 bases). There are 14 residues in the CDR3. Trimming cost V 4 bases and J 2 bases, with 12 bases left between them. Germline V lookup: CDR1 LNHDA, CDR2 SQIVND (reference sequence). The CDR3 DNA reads TGTGCCAGTAGTAGTTTGGACAGCACCTACGAGCAGTACTTC. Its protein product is CASSSLDSTYEQYF.

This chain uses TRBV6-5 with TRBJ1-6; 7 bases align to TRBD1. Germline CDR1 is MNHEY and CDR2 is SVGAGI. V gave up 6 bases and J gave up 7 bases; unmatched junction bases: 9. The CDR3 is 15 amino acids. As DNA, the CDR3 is TGTGCCAGCAGACCGTACGGGACAGCAAATTCACCCCTCCACTTT. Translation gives CASRPYGTANSPLHF.

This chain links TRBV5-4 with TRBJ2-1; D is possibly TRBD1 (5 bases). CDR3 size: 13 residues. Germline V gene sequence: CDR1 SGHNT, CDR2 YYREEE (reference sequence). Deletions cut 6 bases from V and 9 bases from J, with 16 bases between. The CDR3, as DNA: TGTGCCAGCATCGCCGACAGCGAGGTTGAGCAGTTCTTC. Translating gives CASIADSEVEQFF.

The CDR3 sequence: CASTALAGENNEQFF. Written as DNA, the CDR3 is TGTGCCAGCACCGCCCTCGCGGGAGAGAACAATGAGCAGTTCTTC. This chain links TRBV28 with TRBJ2-1, with TRBD2 identical over 7 bases. The CDR3 extends over 15 amino acids. Germline assignment: CDR1 MDHEN and CDR2 SYDVKM. Trimming took 7 bases from V and 5 from J; bases not matched to a gene: 11. Full variable domain (rest looked up from reference TRBV28 and TRBJ2-1): DVKVTQSSRYLVKRTGEKVFLECVQDMDHENMFWYRQDPGLGLRLIYFSYDVKMKEKGDIPEGYSVSREKKERFSLILESASTNQTSMYLCASTALAGENNEQFFGPGTRLTVL.

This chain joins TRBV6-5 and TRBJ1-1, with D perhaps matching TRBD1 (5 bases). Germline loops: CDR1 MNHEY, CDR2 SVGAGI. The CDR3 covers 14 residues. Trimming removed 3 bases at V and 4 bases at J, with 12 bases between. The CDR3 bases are TGTGCCAGCAGTTATAGTCAGGGCGGCACTGAAGCTTTCTTT. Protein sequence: CASSYSQGGTEAFF.

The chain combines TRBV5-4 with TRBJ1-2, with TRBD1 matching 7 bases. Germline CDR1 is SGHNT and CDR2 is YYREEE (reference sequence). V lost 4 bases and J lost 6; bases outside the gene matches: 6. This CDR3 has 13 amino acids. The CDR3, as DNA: TGTGCCAGCAGCGCCTTGGGGACAGATGGCTACACCTTC. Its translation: CASSALGTDGYTF.

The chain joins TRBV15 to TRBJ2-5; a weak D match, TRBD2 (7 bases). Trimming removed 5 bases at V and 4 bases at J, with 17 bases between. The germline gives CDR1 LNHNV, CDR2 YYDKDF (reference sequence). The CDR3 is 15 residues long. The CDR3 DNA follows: TGTGCCACCAGCCAGGGCCGGGGGGCGGGAGAGACCCAGTACTTC. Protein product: CATSQGRGAGETQYF.

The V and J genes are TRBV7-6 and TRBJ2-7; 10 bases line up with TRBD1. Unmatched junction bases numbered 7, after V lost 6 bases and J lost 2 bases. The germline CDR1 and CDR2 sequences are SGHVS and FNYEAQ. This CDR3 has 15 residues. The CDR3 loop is CASSLAGTGAYEQYF. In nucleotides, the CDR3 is TGTGCCAGCAGTCTAGCTGGGACAGGGGCCTACGAGCAGTACTTC.

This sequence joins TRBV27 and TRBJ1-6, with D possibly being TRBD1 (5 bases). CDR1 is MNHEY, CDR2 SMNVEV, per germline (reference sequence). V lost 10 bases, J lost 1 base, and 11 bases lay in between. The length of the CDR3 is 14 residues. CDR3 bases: TGTGCCACCCATGCAGGGTCCTATAATTCACCCCTCCACTTT. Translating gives CATHAGSYNSPLHF.

The CDR3 protein is CSVGAGMHEQYF. In DNA form, the CDR3 reads TGCAGCGTTGGGGCAGGGATGCACGAGCAGTACTTC. The chain joins TRBV29-1 to TRBJ2-7, with D possibly being TRBD1 (5 bases). This CDR3 has 12 amino acids. The germline V gene encodes CDR1 SQVTM and CDR2 ANQGSEA. Trimming shortened V by 4 bases and J by 5 bases, and 12 bases separated the two germline ends.

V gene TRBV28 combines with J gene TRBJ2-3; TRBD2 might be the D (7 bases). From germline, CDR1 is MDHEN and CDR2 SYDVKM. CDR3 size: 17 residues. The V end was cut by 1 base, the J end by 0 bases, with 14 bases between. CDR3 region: CASSLYLGGASTDTQYF. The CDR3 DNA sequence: TGTGCCAGCAGTTTATACTTGGGGGGGGCTAGCACAGATACGCAGTATTTT.

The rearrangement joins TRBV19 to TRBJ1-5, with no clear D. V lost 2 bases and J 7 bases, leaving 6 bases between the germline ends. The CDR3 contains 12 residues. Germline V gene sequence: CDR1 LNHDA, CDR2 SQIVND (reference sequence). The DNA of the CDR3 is TGTGCCAGTAGTATAAATAGACAGCCCCAGCATTTT. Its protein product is CASSINRQPQHF.